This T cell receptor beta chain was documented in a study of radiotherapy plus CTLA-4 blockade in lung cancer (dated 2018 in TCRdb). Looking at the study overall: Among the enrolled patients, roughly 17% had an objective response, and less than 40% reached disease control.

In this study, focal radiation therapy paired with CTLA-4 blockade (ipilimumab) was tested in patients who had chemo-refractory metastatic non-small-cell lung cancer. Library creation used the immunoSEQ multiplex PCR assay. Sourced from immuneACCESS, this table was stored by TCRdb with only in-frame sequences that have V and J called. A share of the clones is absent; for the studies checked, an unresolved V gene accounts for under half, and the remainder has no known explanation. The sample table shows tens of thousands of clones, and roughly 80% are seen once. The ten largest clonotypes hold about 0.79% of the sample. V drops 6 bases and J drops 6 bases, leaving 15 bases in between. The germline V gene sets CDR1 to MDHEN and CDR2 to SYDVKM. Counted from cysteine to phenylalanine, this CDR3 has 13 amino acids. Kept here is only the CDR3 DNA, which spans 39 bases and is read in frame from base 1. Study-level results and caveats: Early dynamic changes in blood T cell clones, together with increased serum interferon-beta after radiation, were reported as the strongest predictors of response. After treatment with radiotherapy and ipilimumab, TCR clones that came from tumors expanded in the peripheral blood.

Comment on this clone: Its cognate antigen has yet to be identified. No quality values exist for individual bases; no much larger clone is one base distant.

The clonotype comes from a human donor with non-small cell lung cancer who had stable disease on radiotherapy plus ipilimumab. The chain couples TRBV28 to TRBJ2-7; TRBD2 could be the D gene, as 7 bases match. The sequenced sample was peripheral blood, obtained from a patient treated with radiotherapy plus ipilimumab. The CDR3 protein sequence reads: CASRGGGSGEQYF. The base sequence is TGTGCCAGCAGGGGGGGCGGGAGTGGCGAGCAGTACTTC.